This T cell receptor beta chain was obtained from a study of patients and donors after allogeneic stem cell transplantation. There are a few counts of this clonotype. Germline V gene lookup returns CDR1 MRHNA and CDR2 SNTAGT. Trimming took 6 bases from V and 7 from J, leaving 10 bases between them. The CDR3 is made up of 13 amino acids. TCRdb itself ran the RT-PCR reads through MiXCR, one entry per CDR3 protein. The table lists tens of thousands of distinct CDR3 sequences, around 49% of them singletons. Sequencing used blood, either unsorted or a sorted T cell fraction (not recorded which). The TCR sequence derives from a human donor who was either an allogeneic HSCT recipient or a stem cell or donor lymphocyte infusion donor (not recorded which). It is not recorded whose cells these are; they may come from a transplant donor. The gene calls are TRBV6-4 and TRBJ1-6; D gene unclear. CDR3 coding DNA: TGTGCCAGCAGCATGGAAGAGAATTCACCCCTCCACTTT. Its protein product is CASSMEENSPLHF.